The 5 T cell receptor beta chains below were found in one sample sequenced in a study of T cell responses to AZD1222 COVID-19 vaccine. Using immunoSEQ multiplex PCR, the repertoire was profiled, and TCRdb retains in-frame clones only, with some absent. The listing records some 150,000 clones. The sample taken for sequencing was peripheral blood. These receptor sequences come from an adult in good health.

The CDR3 region is CASRKSEPNQPQHF. The CDR3 bases are TGTGCCAGCCGAAAGTCGGAACCCAATCAGCCCCAGCATTTT. This chain joins TRBV6-5 and TRBJ1-5; D is ambiguous. CDR3 length: 14 residues. CDR1 is MNHEY, CDR2 SVGAGI, per germline. V was trimmed by 8 bases and J by 3 bases, leaving 14 bases between them.

J is TRBJ1-2 and V is TRBV6-5, with 9 bases lining up with TRBD1. The CDR3 runs 15 residues. The germline CDR1 and CDR2 sequences are MNHEY and SVGAGI. The ends lost 6 bases at V and 7 bases at J; junction bases unmatched: 12. The chain's CDR3 is CASRPSTGGAFGYTF. In DNA, the CDR3 is TGTGCCAGCAGGCCCTCTACAGGGGGCGCTTTTGGCTACACCTTC.

The chain joins TRBV11-3 to TRBJ1-3; D is perhaps TRBD1 (5 bases). CDR1 and CDR2 from the germline V gene are SGHNT and YENEEA. The CDR3 is made up of 17 amino acids. The germline V and J ends were trimmed by 1 base and 0 bases, with 13 bases remaining between them. CDR3 sequence (DNA): TGTGCCAGCAGCTTAGTCGGTGGGGGGACCTCTGGAAACACCATATATTTT. This translates into CASSLVGGGTSGNTIYF.

The chain joins TRBV6-5 to TRBJ1-3; perhaps TRBD1 as D (5 bases). Per germline, CDR1 MNHEY and CDR2 SVGAGI. V lost 6 bases, J lost 4 bases, and 10 bases lay in between. The CDR3 runs to 13 residues. The DNA of the CDR3 is TGTGCCAGCAGCCACCGGGACGGAAACACCATATATTTT. Translation gives CASSHRDGNTIYF.

This rearrangement joins TRBV18 to TRBJ2-3; 11 bases are a match to TRBD2. CDR1 KGHSH and CDR2 LQKENI come from the germline V gene. The V and J ends lost 4 bases and 0 bases, in that order; junction bases with no gene match: 6. This CDR3 has 17 residues. CDR3 protein: CASSRKTSGGSTDTQYF. The CDR3 nucleotides read TGTGCCAGCTCACGGAAAACTAGCGGGGGTAGCACAGATACGCAGTATTTT.